The clone carrying this TCR beta chain was counted a few times. Its antigen is currently unknown. This sample stems from a study of neoadjuvant anti-PD-1 for oral cavity cancer. Study-level background: Around day 43, patients without progression received a fourth nivolumab dose before surgery.

Trimming pared 3 bases from V and 0 bases from J, leaving 12 bases between. The germline V gene encodes CDR1 MNHEY and CDR2 SMNVEV (reference sequence). The CDR3 runs 15 residues. Blood libraries mostly used 400 to 500 ng genomic DNA, six replicates each. Sequencing used immunoSEQ multiplex PCR; TCRdb keeps in-frame clones, though not all of them. Of 13,000 to 15,000 clones in the sample, about two thirds were seen once. The patients had HPV-negative, locally advanced oral cavity squamous cell carcinoma. Study-wide points: With a few patients per group, TCR findings need larger cohorts.

This sequence was found in a person aged 35-79 years with oral cavity squamous cell carcinoma. J is TRBJ2-7 and V is TRBV27, with D possibly being TRBD1 (6 bases). This material consisted of PBMCs, taken before nivolumab (anti-PD-1) treatment. CDR3 in DNA: TGTGCCAGCAGTTTCGCCCAGGGGTCCTCCTACGAGCAGTACTTC. Protein product: CASSFAQGSSYEQYF.